What follows are 27 T cell receptor beta chains derived from one specimen sequenced in a study of T cell changes during pregnancy in multiple sclerosis. Clones were read by immunoSEQ multiplex PCR, and TCRdb kept only the in-frame ones, dropping some. Found here are 40,000 to 60,000 clones, 85% to 95% of them singletons; the top ten hold roughly 0.71%. Specimen: CD4+ T cells from peripheral blood mononuclear cells, collected in the third trimester of pregnancy. The receptors come from a female donor with multiple sclerosis, enrolled in a pregnancy study.

The V call is TRBV5-1, the J call TRBJ2-2, with D possibly TRBD1 on 5 matching bases. Trimming removed 3 bases at V and 4 bases at J, with 10 bases between. This CDR3 has 14 amino acids. CDR1 SGHRS and CDR2 YFSETQ come from the germline V gene. As DNA, the CDR3 is TGCGCCAGCAGCTCGAGACAGACCACCGGGGAGCTGTTTTTT. This gives the protein CASSSRQTTGELFF.

The V and J genes are TRBV5-1 and TRBJ2-7; the D gene is possibly TRBD1 (5 bases). In germline, CDR1 is SGHRS, CDR2 YFSETQ. The V end lost 4 bases, the J end lost 0 bases, and 11 bases lay between the germline ends. This CDR3 is built from 14 residues. CDR3 sequence (DNA): TGCGCCAGCAGCCCGACAGCGAGCTCCTACGAGCAGTACTTC. Translating gives CASSPTASSYEQYF.

This clone has more than one count but fewer than ten. V and J are TRBV27 and TRBJ2-7, with 7 bases that match TRBD2. The germline gives CDR1 MNHEY, CDR2 SMNVEV (reference sequence). V lost 2 bases, J lost 1 base, and 2 bases stayed unmatched. This CDR3 has 14 residues. This CDR3 reads CASSLVGGSYEQYF. DNA for the CDR3: TGTGCCAGCAGTTTAGTCGGGGGGTCCTACGAGCAGTACTTC.

This chain joins TRBV11-2 and TRBJ1-4, with 12 bases identical to TRBD1. Per germline, CDR1 SGHAT and CDR2 FQNNGV. The CDR3 consists of 17 residues. With V trimmed by 5 bases and J by 6 bases, 10 bases remained unmatched. The CDR3 nucleotides read TGTGCCAGCAGCGGCGGGACAGGGGGCAGGTGGGATGAAAAACTGTTTTTT. Translated: CASSGGTGGRWDEKLFF.

This clone has a single count. The genes are TRBV9 and TRBJ2-1, with D hard to call. This CDR3 spans 18 amino acids. Germline lookup yields CDR1 SGDLS and CDR2 YYNGEE. Trimming took 0 bases from V and 0 from J, leaving 16 bases between them. The CDR3 spells CASSVVSPGDSSYNEQFF. DNA of the CDR3: TGTGCCAGCAGCGTAGTTTCCCCAGGCGATAGCTCCTACAATGAGCAGTTCTTC.

V gene TRBV19 combines with J gene TRBJ2-2; tentatively, D is TRBD2 (5 bases). CDR3 length equals 15 residues. The V gene's germline CDR1 is LNHDA and CDR2 SQIVND (reference sequence). Trimming pared 6 bases from V and 0 bases from J, leaving 11 bases between. The CDR3 is CASSRKAANTGELFF. CDR3 sequence (DNA): TGTGCCAGTAGCCGGAAAGCGGCGAACACCGGGGAGCTGTTTTTT.

The V gene is TRBV30, the J gene TRBJ1-6, with 8 bases matching TRBD1. CDR3 length: 14 residues. V shed 0 bases and J 9 bases; nucleotides not matched to a gene: 4. Germline CDR1 is GTSNPN and CDR2 is SVGIG (reference sequence). This chain's CDR3 is CAWSVLTGVSPLHF. The CDR3 DNA reads as TGTGCCTGGAGTGTACTGACAGGGGTTTCACCCCTCCACTTT.

The rearrangement links TRBV6-6 to TRBJ1-5; D possibly corresponds to TRBD1 (6 bases). The V gene's germline CDR1 is MNHNY and CDR2 SVGAGI (reference sequence). The CDR3 is made up of 16 amino acids. Trimming shortened V by 8 bases and J by 3 bases, and 20 bases separated the two germline ends. CDR3 residues: CASSSTRDTNNQPQHF. The CDR3 nucleotides read TGTGCCAGCTCATCGACCCGGGACACTAACAATCAGCCCCAGCATTTT.

The CDR3, as DNA: TGTGCCTGGAGTGTAGGCGGGGGCAATGAGCAGTTCTTC. As protein: CAWSVGGGNEQFF. V and J are TRBV30 and TRBJ2-1; 7 bases line up with TRBD2. CDR1 and CDR2 from the germline V gene are GTSNPN and SVGIG (reference sequence). The CDR3 is 13 amino acids. Germline trimming cut 0 bases from V and 6 bases from J; bases unmatched to any gene: 2.

V is TRBV6-5 and J is TRBJ1-2; tentatively, D is TRBD1 (6 bases). The CDR3 consists of 11 residues. V was trimmed by 10 bases and J by 6 bases, leaving 12 bases between them. Germline lookup yields CDR1 MNHEY and CDR2 SVGAGI. This CDR3 is CATGQGHGYTF. In DNA form, the CDR3 reads TGTGCCACCGGGCAGGGGCATGGCTACACCTTC.

The V call is TRBV20-1, the J call TRBJ2-1; D possibly corresponds to TRBD2 (6 bases). The V gene lost 8 bases and the J gene lost 7 bases, with 12 bases spanning the gap. CDR3 length: 11 amino acids. Germline values: CDR1 DFQATT, CDR2 SNEGSKA (reference sequence). The CDR3 region is CSTRRGNEQFF. The CDR3 DNA follows: TGCAGTACCCGACGGGGGAATGAGCAGTTCTTC.

In nucleotides, the CDR3 is TGTGCTAGTGGTTTGGTTGCACAGAACACCGGGGAGCTGTTTTTT. Translation gives CASGLVAQNTGELFF. This rearrangement joins TRBV12-5 to TRBJ2-2, with no clear D. The CDR3 is 15 residues long. V was cut by 0 bases and J by 1 base, with 6 bases left in between. CDR1 LGHNT and CDR2 FRNRAP come from the germline V gene.

The gene calls are TRBV6-5 and TRBJ2-7, with D perhaps matching TRBD2 (6 bases). The V gene's germline CDR1 is MNHEY and CDR2 SVGAGI. The CDR3 extends over 13 amino acids. Trimming cost V 2 bases and J 5 bases, with 10 bases left between them. The CDR3 is CASSYLEGNEQYF. The CDR3 DNA is TGTGCCAGCAGTTACCTGGAGGGGAACGAGCAGTACTTC.

The gene calls are TRBV7-9 and TRBJ1-1, with unresolved D. In germline, CDR1 is SEHNR, CDR2 FQNEAQ (reference sequence). Deletions cut 5 bases from V and 1 base from J, with 8 bases between. This CDR3 is 13 amino acids long. CDR3 protein: CASSRGGNTEAFF. The CDR3 DNA reads as TGTGCCAGCAGCCGAGGAGGGAACACTGAAGCTTTCTTT.

This chain connects TRBV5-1 to TRBJ2-7, with D perhaps matching TRBD1 (6 bases). The germline V and J ends were trimmed by 0 bases and 3 bases, with 13 bases remaining between them. From germline, CDR1 is SGHRS and CDR2 YFSETQ. The CDR3 is made up of 15 amino acids. In DNA, the CDR3 is TGCGCCAGCAGCTTGGACAGGGTGACTGTCTACGAGCAGTACTTC. It translates to CASSLDRVTVYEQYF.

The J gene is TRBJ1-6, the V gene TRBV30; 9 bases fit TRBD1. V dropped 1 base and J dropped 9; count of bases not matched to a gene: 4. This CDR3 has 14 amino acids. The germline V gene has CDR1 GTSNPN and CDR2 SVGIG (reference sequence). The CDR3, as DNA: TGTGCCTGGAGTGGGGACAGGGAAGGTTCACCCCTCCACTTT. This encodes CAWSGDREGSPLHF.

The chain recombines TRBV9 with TRBJ2-3; tentative D call: TRBD2 (5 bases). This CDR3 is 17 amino acids long. Germline loops: CDR1 SGDLS, CDR2 YYNGEE. V lost 0 bases, J lost 0 bases, and 14 bases lay in between. In DNA form, the CDR3 reads TGTGCCAGCAGCGTAGCCCCGACTTGGACTAGCACAGATACGCAGTATTTT. Amino acids: CASSVAPTWTSTDTQYF.

The chain carries TRBV5-6 and TRBJ2-5, with 9 bases identical to TRBD1. The DNA end lines up better with TRBJ2-7; the J call may be wrong. CDR3 length: 14 residues. The germline V gene has CDR1 SGHDT and CDR2 YYEEEE. DNA for the CDR3: TGTGCCAGCAGCTTAGTGGGACAGGGCTACGAGCAGTACTTC. As protein: CASSLVGQGYEQYF.

The chain employs TRBV4-3 and TRBJ2-3; no clear D gene. The ends were cut back, 0 bases at V and 2 bases at J, with 9 bases in the middle. CDR3 size: 15 residues. Germline V gives CDR1 LGHNA, CDR2 YSLEER. The CDR3: CASSQELRFTDTQYF. CDR3 sequence (DNA): TGCGCCAGCAGCCAAGAACTGCGGTTCACAGATACGCAGTATTTT.

This rearrangement joins TRBV19 to TRBJ1-2; D gene uncertain. Germline-derived CDR1 and CDR2 are LNHDA and SQIVND (reference sequence). This CDR3 has 13 residues. The V gene lost 3 bases and the J gene lost 2 bases, with 7 bases spanning the gap. Here the CDR3 reads CASSISLNYGYTF. The CDR3 region has the DNA TGTGCCAGTAGTATTTCGTTAAACTATGGCTACACCTTC.

The chain links TRBV30 to TRBJ1-3, with 8 bases lining up with TRBD1. Losses at the gene ends were 3 bases for V and 2 bases for J; bases not matched to a gene: 6. This CDR3 has 15 residues. Germline V lookup: CDR1 GTSNPN, CDR2 SVGIG (reference sequence). CDR3 nucleotide sequence: TGTGCCTGGAGGTGGGCCAGGGGGCCTGGAAACACCATATATTTT. This codes for CAWRWARGPGNTIYF. Full variable domain (missing parts from reference TRBV30 and TRBJ1-3): SQTIHQWPATLVQPVGSPLSLECTVEGTSNPNLYWYRQAAGRGLQLLFYSVGIGQISSEVPQNLSASRPQDRQFILSSKKLLLSDSGFYLCAWRWARGPGNTIYFGEGSWLTVV.

In this sample, this clone turned up once. The CDR3 spells CASSYWAGTDTGELFF. CDR3 DNA sequence: TGTGCCAGCAGTTACTGGGCAGGGACTGACACCGGGGAGCTGTTTTTT. The chain combines TRBV6-5 with TRBJ2-2; D perhaps matches TRBD2 (6 bases). V was pared by 1 base and J by 3 bases, with 12 bases between. This CDR3 is built from 16 residues. Per the germline V gene, CDR1 is MNHEY and CDR2 is SVGAGI.

At least ten counts were recorded for this clone. The chain employs TRBV23-1 and TRBJ1-3, with D possibly matching TRBD1 (5 bases). TRBV23-1 is marked as an open reading frame, function uncertain. The CDR3 length is 18 residues. The V and J ends lost 0 bases and 0 bases respectively, with 15 bases between them. CDR3 residues: CASSQSNIDSVSGNTIYF. In nucleotides, the CDR3 is TGCGCCAGCAGTCAATCTAATATCGACAGCGTCTCTGGAAACACCATATATTTT.

The genes are TRBV29-1 and TRBJ1-4; D remains ambiguous. The V end was cut by 7 bases, the J end by 0 bases, with 6 bases between. The CDR3 covers 12 residues. In germline, CDR1 is SQVTM, CDR2 ANQGSEA. The CDR3 sequence is CSALTTNEKLFF. The CDR3 coding sequence is TGCAGCGCCTTAACAACTAATGAAAAACTGTTTTTT.

This chain uses TRBV6-6 with TRBJ1-4; 7 bases map to TRBD1. V trimming: 0 bases; J trimming: 5 bases; junction bases outside the gene matches: 3. The CDR3 covers 15 residues. Germline assignment: CDR1 MNHNY and CDR2 SVGAGI (reference sequence). The CDR3 here is CASSYSRQGNEKLFF. CDR3 DNA: TGTGCCAGCAGTTACTCGAGACAGGGAAATGAAAAACTGTTTTTT.

This clone was picked up one time. This chain connects TRBV6-5 to TRBJ1-2; 8 nucleotides align to TRBD1. With 6 bases clipped from V and 7 bases from J, the junction kept 13 bases outside the gene matches. The CDR3 length is 15 residues. Germline CDR1 MNHEY, CDR2 SVGAGI. The CDR3 spells CASRRPQGARGGYTF. Written as DNA, the CDR3 is TGTGCCAGCAGACGGCCCCAGGGGGCGCGGGGTGGCTACACCTTC.

The CDR3 DNA follows: TGTGCCATCAGGGACAAAGCCTACGAGCAGTACTTC. Translation gives CAIRDKAYEQYF. V usage is TRBV10-3 and J usage is TRBJ2-5, with a weak D call TRBD1 (5 bases). The end of the DNA fits TRBJ2-7 better, so the J call may be wrong. In germline, CDR1 is ENHRY, CDR2 SYGVKD. There are 12 residues in the CDR3.